This TCR beta chain was captured by sequencing in a study of shared clonotypes between healthy human individuals. Free of recent acute infections or vaccinations, the donors were healthy HIV-negative adults. Only in-frame clones appear in the TCRdb table, and some are missing; sequencing was by immunoSEQ multiplex PCR. Of about 960,000 clones listed, approximately 80% are singletons. The CDR3 totals 13 residues. Trimming took 10 bases from V and 2 from J; bases not matched to a gene: 8. Germline lookup yields CDR1 ENHRY and CDR2 SYGVKD. Sample: memory CD4+ T cells sorted from blood. This sample's subset: CD45RA-negative fraction. The chain links TRBV10-3 to TRBJ2-7; TRBD2 matches at 7 bases. This sequence was found in a man younger than 35 in good health. CDR3 in DNA: TGTGCCAACTGGGACGGGGGGACCTACGAGCAGTACTTC. Its protein is CANWDGGTYEQYF.